This T cell receptor beta chain comes out of a study of T cells in Graves' hyperthyroidism and ophthalmopathy. Germline V gene data show CDR1 as MNHEY and CDR2 as SMNVEV (reference sequence). Trimming took off 7 bases at V and 3 bases at J, with 11 bases between the two ends. This CDR3 spans 13 amino acids. Template material for amplifying TCR beta CDR3 regions consisted of RNA transcripts. First-round RT-PCR targeting the TCR CDR3 was performed with the HTBI primer set. TCRdb redid the calling of the multiplex PCR reads with MiXCR, one entry per CDR3 protein. The table lists under 350,000 distinct CDR3 sequences, approximately 15% of them singletons, with approximately 60% in the top ten.

Material: blood. This sequence originates from a woman aged 60 to 75 with Graves' ophthalmopathy. The chain has TRBV27 and TRBJ2-3; D not certain. CDR3 sequence (DNA): TGTGCCAGCACCCAGTTTGAGACAGATACGCAGTATTTT. Encoded protein: CASTQFETDTQYF.